This T cell receptor (beta chain) emerged from a study of CD8 T cells in Susac syndrome. The overall study: The Susac syndrome patients that were sequenced included roughly 6 with active disease and under ten in remission.

An input of about 0.5 to 1 ug of RNA was subjected to reverse transcription using random hexamers. It was immunoSEQ multiplex PCR that amplified TCR beta CDR3 across 54 Vbeta and 13 Jbeta. TCRdb redid the calling of the immunoSEQ multiplex PCR reads with MiXCR, one entry per CDR3 protein. Counted here are about 200,000 distinct CDR3 sequences, around 90% occurring once; the ten biggest clones make up 0.087%. The CD8+ and CD4+ T cells were negatively isolated, with the TEMRA cells enriched by FACS. V shed 5 bases and J shed 1 base, with 9 bases lying between them. This CDR3 region has 14 residues. The germline V gene encodes CDR1 SEHNR and CDR2 FQNEAQ (reference sequence).

The genes are TRBV7-9 and TRBJ2-4; weak D call: TRBD1 (6 bases). Source material: CD4+ T cells from PBMCs. This sequence originates from a human donor with Susac syndrome. CDR3 amino acids: CASSGDRAKNIQYF. The CDR3 coding sequence is TGTGCCAGCAGCGGAGACAGGGCCAAAAACATTCAGTACTTC.